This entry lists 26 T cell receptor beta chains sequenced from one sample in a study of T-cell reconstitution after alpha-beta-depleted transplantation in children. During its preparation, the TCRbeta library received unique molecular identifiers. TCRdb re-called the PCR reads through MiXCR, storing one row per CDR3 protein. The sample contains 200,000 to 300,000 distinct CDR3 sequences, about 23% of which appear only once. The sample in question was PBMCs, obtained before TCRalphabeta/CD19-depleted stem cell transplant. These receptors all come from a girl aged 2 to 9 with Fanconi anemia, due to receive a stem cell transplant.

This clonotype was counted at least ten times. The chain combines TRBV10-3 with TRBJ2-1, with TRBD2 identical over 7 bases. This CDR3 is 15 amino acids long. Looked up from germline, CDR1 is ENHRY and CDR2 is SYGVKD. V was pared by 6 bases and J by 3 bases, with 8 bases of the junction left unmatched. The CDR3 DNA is TGTGCCATCAGCGAAACTAGCGAGATCTACAATGAGCAGTTCTTC. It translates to CAISETSEIYNEQFF.

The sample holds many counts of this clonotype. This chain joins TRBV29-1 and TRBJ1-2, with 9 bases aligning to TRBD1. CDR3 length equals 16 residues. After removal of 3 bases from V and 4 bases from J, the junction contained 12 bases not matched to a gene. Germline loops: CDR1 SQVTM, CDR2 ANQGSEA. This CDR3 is CSVDWWGTGSAYGYTF. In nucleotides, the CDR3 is TGCAGCGTTGATTGGTGGGGGACAGGGAGTGCCTATGGCTACACCTTC.

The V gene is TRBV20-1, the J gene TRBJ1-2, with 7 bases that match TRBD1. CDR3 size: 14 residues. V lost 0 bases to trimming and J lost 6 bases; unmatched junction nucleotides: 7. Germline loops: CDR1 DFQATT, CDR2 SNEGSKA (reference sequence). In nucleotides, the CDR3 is TGCAGTGCTAGAGATCCCGAGGGGGCGGATGGCTACACCTTC. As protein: CSARDPEGADGYTF.

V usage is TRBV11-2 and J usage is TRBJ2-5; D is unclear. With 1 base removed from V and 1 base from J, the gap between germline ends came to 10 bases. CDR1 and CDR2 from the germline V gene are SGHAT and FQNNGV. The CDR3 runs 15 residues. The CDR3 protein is CASSLGGSSQETQYF. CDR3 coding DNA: TGTGCCAGCAGCTTAGGTGGCAGCTCCCAAGAGACCCAGTACTTC.

In DNA, the CDR3 is TGCAGTGCTAGGAGGGGGGGACTAGCCTACGAGCAGTACTTC. Protein: CSARRGGLAYEQYF. V is TRBV20-1 and J is TRBJ2-7; 8 bases fit TRBD2. The V gene end was trimmed by 3 bases and the J gene end by 2 bases; junction bases not matched to a gene: 6. The germline V gene encodes CDR1 DFQATT and CDR2 SNEGSKA (reference sequence). The CDR3 is made up of 14 amino acids.

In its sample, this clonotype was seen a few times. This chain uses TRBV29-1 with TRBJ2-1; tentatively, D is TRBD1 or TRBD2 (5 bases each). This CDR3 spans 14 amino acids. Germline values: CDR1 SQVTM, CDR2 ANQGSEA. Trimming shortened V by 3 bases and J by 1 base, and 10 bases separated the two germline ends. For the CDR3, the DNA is TGCAGCGTTGATCGGGGCCCTTCCTACAATGAGCAGTTCTTC. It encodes CSVDRGPSYNEQFF.

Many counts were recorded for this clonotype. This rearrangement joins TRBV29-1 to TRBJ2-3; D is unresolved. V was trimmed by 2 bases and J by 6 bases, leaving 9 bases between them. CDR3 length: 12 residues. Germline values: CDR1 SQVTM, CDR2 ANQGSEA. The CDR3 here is CSVEKARDTQYF. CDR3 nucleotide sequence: TGCAGCGTTGAAAAGGCACGGGATACGCAGTATTTT.

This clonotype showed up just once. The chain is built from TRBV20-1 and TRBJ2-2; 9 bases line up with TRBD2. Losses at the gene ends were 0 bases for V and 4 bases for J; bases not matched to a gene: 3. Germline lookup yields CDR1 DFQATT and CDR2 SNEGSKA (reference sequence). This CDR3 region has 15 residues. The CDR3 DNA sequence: TGCAGTGCTAGAGATCGGCGGGAGGGCACCGGGGAGCTGTTTTTT. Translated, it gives CSARDRREGTGELFF.

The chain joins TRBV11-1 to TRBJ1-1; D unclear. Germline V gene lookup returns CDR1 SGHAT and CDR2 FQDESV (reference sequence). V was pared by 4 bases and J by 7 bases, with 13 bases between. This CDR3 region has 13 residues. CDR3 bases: TGTGCCAGCAGCTCTTTTCGGGTCGGTGAAGCTTTCTTT. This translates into CASSSFRVGEAFF. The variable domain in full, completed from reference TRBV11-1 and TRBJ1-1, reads EAEVAQSPRYKITEKSQAVAFWCDPISGHATLYWYRQILGQGPELLVQFQDESVVDDSQLPKDRFSAERLKGVDSTLKIQPAELGDSAMYLCASSSFRVGEAFFGQGTRLTVV.

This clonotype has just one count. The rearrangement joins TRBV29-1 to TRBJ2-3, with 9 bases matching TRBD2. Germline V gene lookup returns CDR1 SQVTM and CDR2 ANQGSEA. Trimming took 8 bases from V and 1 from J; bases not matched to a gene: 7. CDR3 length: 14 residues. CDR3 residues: CSLVAGAGTDTQYF. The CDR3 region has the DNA TGCAGCCTTGTAGCGGGGGCCGGCACAGATACGCAGTATTTT.

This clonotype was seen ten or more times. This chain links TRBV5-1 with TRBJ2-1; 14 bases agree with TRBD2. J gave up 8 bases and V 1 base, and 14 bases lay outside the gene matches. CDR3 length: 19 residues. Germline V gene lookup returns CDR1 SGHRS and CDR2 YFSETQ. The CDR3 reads CASSLIGLAGGMTLDEQFF. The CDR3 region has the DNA TGCGCCAGCAGCTTGATCGGACTAGCGGGGGGAATGACGTTGGATGAGCAGTTCTTC.

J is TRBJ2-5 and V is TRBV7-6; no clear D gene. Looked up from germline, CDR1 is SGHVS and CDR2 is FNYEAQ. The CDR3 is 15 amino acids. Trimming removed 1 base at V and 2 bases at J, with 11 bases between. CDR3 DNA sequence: TGTGCCAGCAGCTTAGTTAGTAGGGTGCAAGAGACCCAGTACTTC. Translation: CASSLVSRVQETQYF.

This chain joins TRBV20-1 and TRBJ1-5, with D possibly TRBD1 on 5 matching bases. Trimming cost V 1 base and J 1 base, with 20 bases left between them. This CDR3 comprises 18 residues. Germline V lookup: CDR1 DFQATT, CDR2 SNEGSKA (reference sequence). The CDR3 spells CSARGWGSSHLSNQPQHF. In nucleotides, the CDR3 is TGCAGTGCTAGAGGGTGGGGGTCGTCCCACCTAAGCAATCAGCCCCAGCATTTT.

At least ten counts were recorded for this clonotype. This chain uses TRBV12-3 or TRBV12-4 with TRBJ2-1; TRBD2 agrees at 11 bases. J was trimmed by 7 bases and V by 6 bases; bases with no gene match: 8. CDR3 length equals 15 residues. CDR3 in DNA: TGTGCCAGCAGGCCTACTAGCGGGAGTGGAAATGAGCAGTTCTTC. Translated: CASRPTSGSGNEQFF.

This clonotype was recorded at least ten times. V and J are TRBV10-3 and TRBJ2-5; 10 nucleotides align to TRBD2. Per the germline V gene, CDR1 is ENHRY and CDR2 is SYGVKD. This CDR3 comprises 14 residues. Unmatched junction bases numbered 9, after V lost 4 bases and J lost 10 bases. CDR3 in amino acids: CAISASGGSRGQYF. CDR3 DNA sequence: TGTGCCATCAGTGCTAGCGGGGGCTCCCGGGGCCAGTACTTC.

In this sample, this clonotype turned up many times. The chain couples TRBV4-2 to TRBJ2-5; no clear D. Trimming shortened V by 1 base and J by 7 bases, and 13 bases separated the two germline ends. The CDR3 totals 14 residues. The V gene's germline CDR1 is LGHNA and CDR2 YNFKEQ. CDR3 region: CASSQVGQSGTQYF. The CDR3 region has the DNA TGTGCCAGCAGCCAAGTCGGGCAAAGTGGGACCCAGTACTTC.

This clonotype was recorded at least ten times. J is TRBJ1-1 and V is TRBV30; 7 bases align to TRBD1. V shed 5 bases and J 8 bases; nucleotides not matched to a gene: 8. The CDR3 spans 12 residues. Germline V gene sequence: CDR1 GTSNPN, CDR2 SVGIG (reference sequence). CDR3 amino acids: CAWGQVGREAFF. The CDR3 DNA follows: TGTGCCTGGGGACAGGTGGGCCGAGAAGCTTTCTTT.

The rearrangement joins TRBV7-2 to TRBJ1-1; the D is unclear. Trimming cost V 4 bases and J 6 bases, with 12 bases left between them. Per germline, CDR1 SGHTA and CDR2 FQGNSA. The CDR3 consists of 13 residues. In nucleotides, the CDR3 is TGTGCCAGCAGCTCACAAATGGACGCTGAAGCTTTCTTT. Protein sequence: CASSSQMDAEAFF.

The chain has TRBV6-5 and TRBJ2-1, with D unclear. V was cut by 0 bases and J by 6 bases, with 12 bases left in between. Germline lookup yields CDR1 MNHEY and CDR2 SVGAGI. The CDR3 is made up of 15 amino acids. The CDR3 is CASSYSWEMINEQFF. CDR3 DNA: TGTGCCAGCAGTTACTCGTGGGAAATGATCAATGAGCAGTTCTTC.

The CDR3 coding sequence is TGTGCCAGCAGTGCGGGGCTGTTTAGTACGCAGTATTTT. It encodes CASSAGLFSTQYF. The chain employs TRBV6-4 and TRBJ2-3; the D gene could be TRBD1 or TRBD2 (5 bases each). V lost 4 bases and J lost 8, with 13 bases in between. CDR1 and CDR2 from the germline V gene are MRHNA and SNTAGT. The CDR3 extends over 13 amino acids.

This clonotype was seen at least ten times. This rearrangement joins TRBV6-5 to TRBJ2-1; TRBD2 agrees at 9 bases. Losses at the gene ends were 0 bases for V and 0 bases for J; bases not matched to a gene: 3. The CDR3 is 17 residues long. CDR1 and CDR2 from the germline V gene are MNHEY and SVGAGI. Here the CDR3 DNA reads TGTGCCAGCAGTTACTCAGATAGCGGGAGCTCCTACAATGAGCAGTTCTTC. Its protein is CASSYSDSGSSYNEQFF.

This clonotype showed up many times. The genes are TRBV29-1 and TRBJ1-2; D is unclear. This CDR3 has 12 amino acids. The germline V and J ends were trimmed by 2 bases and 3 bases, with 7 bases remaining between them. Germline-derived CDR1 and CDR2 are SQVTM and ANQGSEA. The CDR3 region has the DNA TGCAGCGTTGAAAAAGGAGACTATGGCTACACCTTC. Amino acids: CSVEKGDYGYTF. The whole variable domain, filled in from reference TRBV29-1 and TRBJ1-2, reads SAVISQKPSRDICQRGTSLTIQCQVDSQVTMMFWYRQQPGQSLTLIATANQGSEATYESGFVIDKFPISRPNLTFSTLTVSNMSPEDSSIYLCSVEKGDYGYTFGSGTRLTVV.

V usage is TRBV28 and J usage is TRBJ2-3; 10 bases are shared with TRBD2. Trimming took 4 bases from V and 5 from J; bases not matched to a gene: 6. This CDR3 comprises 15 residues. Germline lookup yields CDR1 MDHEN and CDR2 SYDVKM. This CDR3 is CASSSSGRALDTQYF. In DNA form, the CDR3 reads TGTGCCAGCAGTTCCAGCGGGAGGGCCCTAGATACGCAGTATTTT.

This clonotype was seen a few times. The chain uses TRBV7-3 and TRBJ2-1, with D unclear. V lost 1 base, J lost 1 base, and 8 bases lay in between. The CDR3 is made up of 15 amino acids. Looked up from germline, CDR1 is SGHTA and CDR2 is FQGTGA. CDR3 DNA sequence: TGTGCCAGCAGCTTAATGGCAGGTTCCTACAATGAGCAGTTCTTC. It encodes CASSLMAGSYNEQFF. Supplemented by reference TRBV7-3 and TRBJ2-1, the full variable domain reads GAGVSQTPSNKVTEKGKYVELRCDPISGHTALYWYRQSLGQGPEFLIYFQGTGAADDSGLPNDRFFAVRPEGSVSTLKIQRTERGDSAVYLCASSLMAGSYNEQFFGPGTRLTVL.

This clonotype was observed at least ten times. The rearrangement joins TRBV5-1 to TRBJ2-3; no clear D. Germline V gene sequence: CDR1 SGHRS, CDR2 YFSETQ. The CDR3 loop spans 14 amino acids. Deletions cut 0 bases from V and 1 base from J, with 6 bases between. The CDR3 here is CASSLDPGTDTQYF. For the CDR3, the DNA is TGCGCCAGCAGCTTGGACCCAGGCACAGATACGCAGTATTTT.

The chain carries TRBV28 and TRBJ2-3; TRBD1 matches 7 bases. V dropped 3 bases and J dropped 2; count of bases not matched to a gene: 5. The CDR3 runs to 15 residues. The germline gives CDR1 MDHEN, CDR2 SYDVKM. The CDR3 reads CASSFLGQDTDTQYF. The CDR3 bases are TGTGCCAGCAGTTTTCTAGGACAGGACACAGATACGCAGTATTTT.